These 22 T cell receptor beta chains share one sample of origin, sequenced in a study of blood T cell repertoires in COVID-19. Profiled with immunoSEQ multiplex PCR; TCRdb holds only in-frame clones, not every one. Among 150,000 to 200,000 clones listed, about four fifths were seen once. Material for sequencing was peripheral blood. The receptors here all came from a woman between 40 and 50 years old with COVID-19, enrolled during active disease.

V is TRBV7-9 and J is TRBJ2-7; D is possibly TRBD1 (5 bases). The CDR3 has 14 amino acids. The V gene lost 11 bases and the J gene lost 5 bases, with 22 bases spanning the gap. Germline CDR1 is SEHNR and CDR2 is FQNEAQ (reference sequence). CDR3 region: CAGSRAGPWDEQYF. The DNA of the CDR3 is TGTGCCGGGTCCCGGGCAGGGCCATGGGACGAGCAGTACTTC.

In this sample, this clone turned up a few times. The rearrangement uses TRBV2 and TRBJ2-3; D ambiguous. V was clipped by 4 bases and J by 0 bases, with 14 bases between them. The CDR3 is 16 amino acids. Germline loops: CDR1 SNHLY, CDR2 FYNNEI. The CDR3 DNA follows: TGTGCCAGCAGTGGGGCAGAGTATACTAGCACAGATACGCAGTATTTT. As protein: CASSGAEYTSTDTQYF.

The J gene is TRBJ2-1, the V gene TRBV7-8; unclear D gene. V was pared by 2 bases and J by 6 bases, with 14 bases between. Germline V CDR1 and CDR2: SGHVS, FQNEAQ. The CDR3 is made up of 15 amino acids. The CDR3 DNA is TGTGCCAGCAGCTTACACTCAGGAATCGGCAATGAGCAGTTCTTC. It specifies CASSLHSGIGNEQFF.

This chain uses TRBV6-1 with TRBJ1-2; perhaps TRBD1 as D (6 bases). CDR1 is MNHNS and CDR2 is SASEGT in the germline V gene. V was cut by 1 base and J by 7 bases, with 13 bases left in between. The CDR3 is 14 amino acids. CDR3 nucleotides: TGTGCCAGCAGTGAAGGGGCAGGGGCTGGTGGCTACACCTTC. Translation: CASSEGAGAGGYTF.

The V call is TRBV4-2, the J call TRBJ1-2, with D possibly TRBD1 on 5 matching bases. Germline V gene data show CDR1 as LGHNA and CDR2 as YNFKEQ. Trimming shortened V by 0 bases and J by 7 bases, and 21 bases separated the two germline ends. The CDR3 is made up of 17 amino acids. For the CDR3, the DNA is TGTGCCAGCAGCCAAGATATGTCGCAGGGAAGTAGAGGTGGCTACACCTTC. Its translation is CASSQDMSQGSRGGYTF.

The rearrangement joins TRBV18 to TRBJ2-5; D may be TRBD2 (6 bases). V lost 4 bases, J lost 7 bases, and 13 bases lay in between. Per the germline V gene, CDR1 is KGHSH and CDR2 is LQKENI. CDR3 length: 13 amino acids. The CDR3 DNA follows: TGTGCCAGCTCACTAGACGGGAGAGGGACCCAGTACTTC. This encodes CASSLDGRGTQYF.

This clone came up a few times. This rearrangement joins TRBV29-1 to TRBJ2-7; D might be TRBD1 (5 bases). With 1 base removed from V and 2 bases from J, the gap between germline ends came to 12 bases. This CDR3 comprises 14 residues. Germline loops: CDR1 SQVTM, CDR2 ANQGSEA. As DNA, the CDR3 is TGCAGCGTTGAAGGCTCAGGGAAGCCCTACGAGCAGTACTTC. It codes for CSVEGSGKPYEQYF.

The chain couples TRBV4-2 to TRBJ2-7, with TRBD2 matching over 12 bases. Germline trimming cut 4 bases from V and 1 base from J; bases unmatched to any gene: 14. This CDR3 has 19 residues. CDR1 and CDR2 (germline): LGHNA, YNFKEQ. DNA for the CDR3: TGTGCCAGCAGCCCCGACCCGGGACTAGCGGGCCCTGTATCCTACGAGCAGTACTTC. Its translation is CASSPDPGLAGPVSYEQYF.

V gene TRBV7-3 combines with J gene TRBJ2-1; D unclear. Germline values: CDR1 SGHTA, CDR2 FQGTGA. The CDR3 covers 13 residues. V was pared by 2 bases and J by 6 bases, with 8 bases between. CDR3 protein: CASSLDFFNEQFF. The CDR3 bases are TGTGCCAGCAGCTTAGACTTTTTCAATGAGCAGTTCTTC.

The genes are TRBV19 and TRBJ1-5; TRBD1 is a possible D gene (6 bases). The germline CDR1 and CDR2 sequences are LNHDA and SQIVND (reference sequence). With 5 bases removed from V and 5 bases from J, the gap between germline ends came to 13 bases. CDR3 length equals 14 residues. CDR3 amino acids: CASSAQGPDQPQHF. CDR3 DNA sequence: TGTGCCAGTAGTGCCCAGGGGCCCGATCAGCCCCAGCATTTT.

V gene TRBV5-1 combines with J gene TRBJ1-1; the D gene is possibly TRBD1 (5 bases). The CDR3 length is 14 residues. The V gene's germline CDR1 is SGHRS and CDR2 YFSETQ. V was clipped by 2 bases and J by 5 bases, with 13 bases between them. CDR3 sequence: CASSFGGEGTEAFF. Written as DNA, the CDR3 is TGCGCCAGCAGCTTCGGAGGGGAAGGGACTGAAGCTTTCTTT.

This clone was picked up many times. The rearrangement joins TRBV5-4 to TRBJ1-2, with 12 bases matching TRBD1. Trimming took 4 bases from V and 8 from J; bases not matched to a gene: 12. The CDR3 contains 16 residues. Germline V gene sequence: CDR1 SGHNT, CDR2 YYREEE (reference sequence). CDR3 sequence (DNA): TGTGCCAGCAGCCCAGCTTTGGGACAGGGGGCAGGCGGCTACACCTTC. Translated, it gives CASSPALGQGAGGYTF.

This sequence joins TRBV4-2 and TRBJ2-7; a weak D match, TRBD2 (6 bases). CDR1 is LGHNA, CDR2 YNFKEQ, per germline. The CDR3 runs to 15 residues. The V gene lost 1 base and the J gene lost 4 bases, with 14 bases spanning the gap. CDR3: CASSQVGAGSYEQYF. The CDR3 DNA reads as TGTGCCAGCAGCCAAGTAGGGGCGGGGTCATACGAGCAGTACTTC.

CDR3 in amino acids: CSVGVQPGPGETQYF. The CDR3 nucleotides read TGCAGCGTTGGGGTCCAACCAGGGCCGGGAGAGACCCAGTACTTC. The rearrangement uses TRBV29-1 and TRBJ2-5, with D perhaps matching TRBD1 (5 bases). This CDR3 comprises 15 residues. Trimming took 4 bases from V and 4 from J, leaving 19 bases between them. The germline V gene encodes CDR1 SQVTM and CDR2 ANQGSEA.

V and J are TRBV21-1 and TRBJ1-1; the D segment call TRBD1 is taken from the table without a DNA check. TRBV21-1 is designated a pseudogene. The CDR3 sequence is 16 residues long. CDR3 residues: CASSKGERGHPYEAFF. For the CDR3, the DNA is TGTGCCAGCAGCAAGGGTGAGAGGGGACATCCCTATGAAGCTTTCTTT.

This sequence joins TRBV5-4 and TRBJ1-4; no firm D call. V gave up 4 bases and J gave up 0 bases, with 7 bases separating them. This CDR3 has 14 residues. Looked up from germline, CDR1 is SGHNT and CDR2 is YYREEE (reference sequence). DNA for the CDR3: TGTGCCAGCAGCAACGAGGCAACTAATGAAAAACTGTTTTTT. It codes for CASSNEATNEKLFF. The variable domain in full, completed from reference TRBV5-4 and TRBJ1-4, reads ETGVTQSPTHLIKTRGQQVTLRCSSQSGHNTVSWYQQALGQGPQFIFQYYREEENGRGNFPPRFSGLQFPNYSSELNVNALELDDSALYLCASSNEATNEKLFFGSGTQLSVL.

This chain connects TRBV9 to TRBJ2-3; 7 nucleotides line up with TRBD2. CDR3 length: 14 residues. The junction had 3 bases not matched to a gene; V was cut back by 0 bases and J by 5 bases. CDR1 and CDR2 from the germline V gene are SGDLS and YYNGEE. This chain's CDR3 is CASSVGGGGDTQYF. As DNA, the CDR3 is TGTGCCAGCAGCGTAGGTGGGGGGGGAGATACGCAGTATTTT.

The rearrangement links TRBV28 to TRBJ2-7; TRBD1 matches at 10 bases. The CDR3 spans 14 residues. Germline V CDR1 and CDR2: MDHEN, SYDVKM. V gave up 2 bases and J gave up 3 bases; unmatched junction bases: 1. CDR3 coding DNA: TGTGCCAGCAGTTTAGACAGGGGGCTCTACGAGCAGTACTTC. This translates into CASSLDRGLYEQYF.

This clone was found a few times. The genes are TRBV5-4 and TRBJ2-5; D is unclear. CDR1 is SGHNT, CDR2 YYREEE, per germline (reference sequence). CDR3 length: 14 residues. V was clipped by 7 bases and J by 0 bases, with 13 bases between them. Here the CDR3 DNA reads TGTGCCAGCGCCCCTTACTCGTACCAAGAGACCCAGTACTTC. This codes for CASAPYSYQETQYF.

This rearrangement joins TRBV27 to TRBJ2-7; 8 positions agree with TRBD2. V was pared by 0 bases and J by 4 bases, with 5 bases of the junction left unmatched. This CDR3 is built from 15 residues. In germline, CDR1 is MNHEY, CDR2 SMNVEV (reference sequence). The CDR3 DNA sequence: TGTGCCAGCAGTTTATCGATACTAGCGGTTTACGAGCAGTACTTC. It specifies CASSLSILAVYEQYF.

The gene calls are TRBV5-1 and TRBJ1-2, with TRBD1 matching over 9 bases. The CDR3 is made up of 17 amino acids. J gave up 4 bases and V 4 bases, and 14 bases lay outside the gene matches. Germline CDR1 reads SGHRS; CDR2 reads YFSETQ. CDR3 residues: CASSQGDRDFFGYGYTF. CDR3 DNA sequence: TGCGCCAGCAGCCAGGGGGACAGGGATTTTTTTGGCTATGGCTACACCTTC.

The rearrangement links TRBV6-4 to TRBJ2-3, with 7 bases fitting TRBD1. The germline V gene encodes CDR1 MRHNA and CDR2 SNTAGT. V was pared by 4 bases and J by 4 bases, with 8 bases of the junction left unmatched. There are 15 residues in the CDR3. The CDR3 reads CASSARQGGPDTQYF. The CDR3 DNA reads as TGTGCCAGCAGTGCGAGACAGGGTGGCCCAGATACGCAGTATTTT.